These 5 T cell receptor beta chains came from one sample sequenced in a study of early T cells in non-severe SARS-CoV-2 infection. Each CDR3 protein is one row after TCRdb ran MiXCR on the 5' RACE reads. The profile shows over 75,000 distinct CDR3 sequences, around 14% of them singletons. Input material: whole blood. Every receptor here comes from an adult who was a healthcare worker with PCR-confirmed SARS-CoV-2 infection or an uninfected control (not recorded which).

This clonotype has just a few counts. This chain links TRBV5-1 with TRBJ2-5; D possibly corresponds to TRBD2 (6 bases). CDR3 length: 13 residues. CDR1 SGHRS and CDR2 YFSETQ come from the germline V gene. V was trimmed by 5 bases and J by 3 bases, leaving 11 bases between them. In nucleotides, the CDR3 is TGCGCCAGCAGACTAGCCTTAGAAGAGACCCAGTACTTC. Translation: CASRLALEETQYF. The whole variable domain, remainder taken from reference TRBV5-1 and TRBJ2-5, is KAGVTQTPRYLIKTRGQQVTLSCSPISGHRSVSWYQQTPGQGLQFLFEYFSETQRNKGNFPGRFSGRQFSNSRSEMNVSTLELGDSALYLCASRLALEETQYFGPGTRLLVL.

At least ten counts were recorded for this clonotype. The V and J genes are TRBV4-1 and TRBJ1-2; D is uncertain. The CDR3 totals 13 residues. V lost 5 bases, J lost 6 bases, and 13 bases lay in between. The germline V gene has CDR1 MGHRA and CDR2 YSYEKL. For the CDR3, the DNA is TGCGCCAGCAGCGGGGAAGCCGACCATGGCTACACCTTC. The encoded protein is CASSGEADHGYTF.

This clonotype was observed a handful of times. At one end the junction does not follow the germline gene, possibly because of a read error. The rearrangement links TRBV5-4 to TRBJ2-7; no clear D. The CDR3 covers 16 residues. CDR1 and CDR2 (germline): SGHNT, YYREEE (reference sequence). CDR3 sequence (DNA): TGTGCCAGCAGTTTGGCGCCTCCCAGGAGCTCCTACGAGCAGTACTTC. As protein: CASSLAPPRSSYEQYF.

The sample holds a few counts of this clonotype. J is TRBJ2-7 and V is TRBV28; a weak D match, TRBD2 (5 bases). Per germline, CDR1 MDHEN and CDR2 SYDVKM. This CDR3 is built from 12 residues. V lost 3 bases to trimming and J lost 13 bases, with 16 bases between them. CDR3 bases: TGTGCCAGCAGTTTTGATGGAGGAAAAGTTTACTTC. Amino acids: CASSFDGGKVYF.

This clonotype turned up a few times. The J gene is TRBJ2-1, the V gene TRBV11-2, with TRBD2 identical over 11 bases. Germline CDR1 is SGHAT and CDR2 is FQNNGV. V shed 5 bases, J shed 2 bases, and the junction held 2 bases outside the gene matches. The CDR3 runs 15 residues. The CDR3 loop reads CASSPLAGAYNEQFF. In DNA form, the CDR3 reads TGTGCCAGCAGCCCACTAGCGGGAGCCTACAATGAGCAGTTCTTC.